This T cell receptor beta chain was found in a study of blood T cell repertoires in COVID-19 (dated by TCRdb to 2018 to 2020). At the level of the whole study: Samples from collaborators originated in the United States, Italy and Spain and spanned both the acute and convalescent phases of COVID-19. The prospective study material was composed of cDNA or gDNA derived from T cells, B-cell-depleted T cells, or PBMCs. The dataset comprised deeply sampled blood TCRbeta repertoires from subjects exposed to, actively infected with, or recovered from COVID-19. The repertoires were released in a freely available public database intended as a resource for research on the immune response to SARS-CoV-2. Samples were obtained from the ongoing ImmuneRACE study (first 160 participants) and from about 1,300 subjects provided by 6 global collaborators. The sample metadata nearly always contained a de-identified subject ID, COVID-19 status, age in years and sex. Where HLA class I and class II types were available, the types were taken from metadata supplied by the sample provider, not from assay-based typing. Paper-wide results and their limitations: The amount of clinical and demographic metadata varied by source and participant and was provided uncurated.

Enrolling through a virtual design, the prospective study's participants ranged in age from about 18 to 100 years and lived across roughly 24 United States geographic areas. In the prospective study, participants were assigned to cohorts based on the clinical history participants reported in a screening survey and a study questionnaire. A participant counted as exposed if, within 2 weeks of entering the study, that participant had been in contact with someone who had a PCR-confirmed or clinician-diagnosed COVID-19 case. Each participant in the prospective study had whole blood, serum and a nasopharyngeal or oropharyngeal swab collected by mobile phlebotomists. Participants in the prospective study had the option to provide additional blood draws and questionnaires over a roughly 2-month period. Before DNA extraction, blood samples from the prospective study were shipped at room temperature or frozen.

TCRbeta CDR3 regions were amplified from genomic DNA by means of the immunoSEQ Assay, a bias-controlled multiplex PCR. The authors' analysis ran thus. The number of nucleated cells in each sample was estimated from the amplification of reference gene primers within the assay. Sequence reads were collapsed and filtered to measure the absolute abundance of every unique TCRbeta CDR3 rearrangement. For each sample, productive Simpson clonality was calculated as the square root of Simpson's diversity index across productive rearrangements. TCRdb's version of the immuneACCESS table is confined to in-frame rearrangements and falls short of the full clone set. An unresolved V gene accounts for under half of the shortfall where checked; the remainder is of unknown origin. The V and J calls and clone size come from that table; D and trimming were worked out from the DNA. This sample has roughly 280,000 clones in its table, and around 90% of those were observed once. 2.5% to 3% of the sample is taken by the ten largest.

Notes on this clone: Its recognized antigen is unknown. The input lacks base qualities; no much larger clone sits a single base away.

Trimming at the junction amounts to 6 bases on V and 2 bases on J, and the germline ends lie 11 bases apart. The CDR3 covers 13 residues, taking in both the cysteine and the phenylalanine. Only CDR3 DNA remains: 39 bases, in frame from the first base. This chain is built from TRBV12-3 or TRBV12-4 and TRBJ2-7, and perhaps TRBD1 as D gene, on 5 matching bases. The sequenced sample was PBMCs or T cells enriched from blood (not recorded which). The clonotype comes from a man between 40 and 49 years old who had been exposed to COVID-19. This receptor carries the CDR3 CASRSQGTYEQYF. The sequenced DNA: TGTGCCAGCAGGTCCCAGGGAACCTACGAGCAGTACTTC.